This T cell receptor (beta chain) stems from a study of blood T cell repertoires in COVID-19. For the study at large: PBMCs, B-cell-depleted T cells, or T cells were the source of the cDNA or gDNA that made up the material.

Per the germline V gene, CDR1 is SGHNT and CDR2 is YENEEA. The V segment lost 5 bases and the J segment 4 bases; nucleotides outside the gene matches: 7. The CDR3 spans 16 residues. Data came from immunoSEQ multiplex PCR; TCRdb stores just in-frame clones and leaves some out. The data hold 200,000 to 250,000 clones, with 82% observed a single time. The rearrangement joins TRBV11-3 to TRBJ2-3; 12 bases are shared with TRBD2. This receptor was obtained from a woman in her forties with acute or convalescent COVID-19. The sample was peripheral blood. This CDR3 is CASSTSSGRVADTQYF. The CDR3 DNA reads as TGTGCCAGCAGCACATCTAGCGGGAGGGTGGCAGATACGCAGTATTTT.